This T cell receptor (beta chain) appears in the sequencing data of a study of cytotoxic CD8 clonotypes in ibrutinib-treated CLL. As for the study in general: For this cohort, patients were ten to twelve relapsed/refractory and approximately 15 treatment-naive, while 17 to 18 were IGHV unmutated. 24 partial and 2 complete responses; at median roughly 67 months, roughly 14 remitted, roughly twelve progressed.

Findings and caveats of the study: Higher clonality was seen at ibrutinib response and a return toward baseline at progression.

Investigators sought sequencing depths of between 1 in 200,000 and 1 in 1 million T cells. Generated by immunoSEQ multiplex PCR, the TCRdb table keeps only in-frame clones and is missing some. This table holds about 140,000 clones, around 93% found once. Turning to this clone: Antigen unknown.

The sequenced sample was PBMCs, obtained after 12 months of ibrutinib treatment. The TCR originated in a human donor with chronic lymphocytic leukemia.

CDR3 nucleotides: TGCAGCGTTGAAGCGGGGCAGGGCTTTGTAAACACCATATATTTT. It is translated as CSVEAGQGFVNTIYF. This chain joins TRBV29-1 and TRBJ1-3, with D perhaps TRBD1 (5 bases). The CDR3 sequence is 15 residues long. Per the germline V gene, CDR1 is SQVTM and CDR2 is ANQGSEA. V dropped 1 base and J dropped 6 bases, with 16 bases sitting between them.